This T cell receptor (beta chain) was obtained from a study of early T cells in non-severe SARS-CoV-2 infection. V lost 2 bases, J lost 8 bases, and 7 bases stayed unmatched. The germline V gene has CDR1 MNHEY and CDR2 SVGAGI. CDR3 length: 15 amino acids. General study findings and limits: VDJdb-based annotation leaned toward anti-spike CD8 responses and missed private and CD4 specificities.

This clonotype has a count of ten or more. Antigen unknown. Individual cDNA molecules carried attached unique molecular identifiers. TCRdb processed the 5' RACE reads anew with MiXCR; each CDR3 protein has one entry. The sample lists 37,000 or so distinct CDR3 sequences, roughly 6% occurring once. The sequence derives from an adult who was a healthcare worker with PCR-confirmed SARS-CoV-2 infection or an uninfected control (not recorded which). This chain links TRBV6-5 with TRBJ2-1, with TRBD2 identical over 9 bases. The sequencing sample was made of whole blood. The CDR3 coding sequence is TGTGCCAGCAGTTACCGGCGGGAGGGCCGACATGAGCAGTTCTTC. Its translation is CASSYRREGRHEQFF.